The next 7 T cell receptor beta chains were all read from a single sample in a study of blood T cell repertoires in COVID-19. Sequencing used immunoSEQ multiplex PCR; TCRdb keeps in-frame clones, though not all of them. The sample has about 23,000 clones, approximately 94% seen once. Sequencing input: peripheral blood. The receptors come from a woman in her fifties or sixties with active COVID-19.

CDR3 sequence reads: CASSSPPGSPGELFF. CDR3 bases: TGTGCCAGCAGCTCACCCCCAGGGTCCCCCGGGGAGCTGTTTTTT. The rearrangement links TRBV11-2 to TRBJ2-2; D may be TRBD1 (5 bases). The length of the CDR3 is 15 residues. Germline V lookup: CDR1 SGHAT, CDR2 FQNNGV. V was trimmed by 4 bases and J by 6 bases, leaving 15 bases between them.

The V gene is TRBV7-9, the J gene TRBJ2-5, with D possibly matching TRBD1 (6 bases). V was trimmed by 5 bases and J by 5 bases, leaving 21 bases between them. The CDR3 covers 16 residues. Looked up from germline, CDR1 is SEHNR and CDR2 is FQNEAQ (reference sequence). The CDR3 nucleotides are TGTGCCAGCAGCCCCCAGGGGCAGGGTAATTCGGAGACCCAGTACTTC. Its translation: CASSPQGQGNSETQYF.

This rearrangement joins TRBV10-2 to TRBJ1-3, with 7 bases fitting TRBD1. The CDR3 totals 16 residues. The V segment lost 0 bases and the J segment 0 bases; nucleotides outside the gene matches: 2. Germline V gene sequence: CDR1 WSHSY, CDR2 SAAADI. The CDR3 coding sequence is TGCGCCAGCAGTGAGTCGAGGACAGGCTCTGGAAACACCATATATTTT. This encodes CASSESRTGSGNTIYF.

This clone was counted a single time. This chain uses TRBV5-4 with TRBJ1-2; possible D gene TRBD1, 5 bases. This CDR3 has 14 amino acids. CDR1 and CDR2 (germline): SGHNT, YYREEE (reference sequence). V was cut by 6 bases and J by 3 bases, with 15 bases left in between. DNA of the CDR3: TGTGCCAGCACCAAGACAGAGCAAGACTATGGCTACACCTTC. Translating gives CASTKTEQDYGYTF.

CDR3 coding DNA: TGTGCCAGCAGTGAATCGACTCCCTCGGGAGGGCAGTACTTC. This gives the protein CASSESTPSGGQYF. The V gene is TRBV2, the J gene TRBJ2-7; TRBD2 agrees at 7 bases. After removal of 2 bases from V and 9 bases from J, the junction contained 10 bases not matched to a gene. This CDR3 comprises 14 residues. Germline V gene lookup returns CDR1 SNHLY and CDR2 FYNNEI.

The CDR3 DNA follows: TGCAGCGTTGTCACTAGCGCGTCCTACGAGCAGTACTTC. Amino acid sequence: CSVVTSASYEQYF. The chain couples TRBV29-1 to TRBJ2-7, with 7 nucleotides matching TRBD2. Germline CDR1 is SQVTM and CDR2 is ANQGSEA. The CDR3 has 13 amino acids. The ends lost 4 bases at V and 1 base at J; junction bases unmatched: 4.

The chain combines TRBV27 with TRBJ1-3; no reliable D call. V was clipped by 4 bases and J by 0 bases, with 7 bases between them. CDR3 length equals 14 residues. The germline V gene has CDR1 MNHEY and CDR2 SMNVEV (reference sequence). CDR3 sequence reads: CASSSEGSGNTIYF. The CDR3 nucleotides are TGTGCCAGCAGTTCCGAGGGCTCTGGAAACACCATATATTTT.